This TCR beta chain was captured in a study of blood T cell repertoires in COVID-19. The table lists this clone with a count of one. Trimming cost V 2 bases and J 7 bases; bases outside gene matches: 9. CDR1 SEHNR and CDR2 FQNEAQ come from the germline V gene (reference sequence). The CDR3 spans 15 residues. The assay was immunoSEQ multiplex PCR, and TCRdb's table has in-frame clones only and misses some. Found here are tens of thousands of clones, more than 75% of them singletons; the top ten hold 20% to 25%. The receptor was isolated from a human donor in a cohort sampled during active COVID-19. The V call is TRBV7-9, the J call TRBJ1-1, with TRBD1 matching 8 bases. The sample taken for sequencing was peripheral blood. The CDR3 spells CASSLTQTGAVEAFF. In DNA form, the CDR3 reads TGTGCCAGCAGCTTAACCCAGACAGGGGCCGTTGAAGCTTTCTTT.